Sequencing of this TCR beta chain was carried out in a study of T cells in tuberculosis. From germline, CDR1 is KGHSH and CDR2 LQKENI. V dropped 6 bases and J dropped 3; count of bases not matched to a gene: 11. The CDR3 is made up of 17 amino acids. Time point: new active TB diagnosis, blood taken before or within 7 days of starting treatment. The data were produced by immunoSEQ multiplex PCR, yet TCRdb's version contains in-frame clones alone and is incomplete. The sample lists some 49,000 clones, more than 90% occurring once. The material was PBMCs, obtained at tuberculosis diagnosis. This clonotype was sampled from an adult with tuberculosis. This chain links TRBV18 with TRBJ1-2; TRBD1 matches at 12 bases. The CDR3 nucleotides read TGTGCCAGCTCGCTCCGGGACAGGGGGCTGGCTGACTATGGCTACACCTTC. Its protein is CASSLRDRGLADYGYTF.